This TCR beta chain was sequenced during a study of blood T cell repertoires in COVID-19. Authors' analysis steps: Using reference gene primer amplification, nucleated cell counts were estimated. Clones were sequenced by immunoSEQ multiplex PCR, and TCRdb holds only the in-frame ones, with some missing. The D gene and trimming were derived from the DNA, and the V and J assignments and clone size from that table. The table shows about 120,000 clones, with about 91% occurring only once. This clone was detected a few times. The germline V gene encodes CDR1 SGHRS and CDR2 YFSETQ. This CDR3 contains 18 residues. J gave up 8 bases and V 2 bases, and 14 bases lay outside the gene matches.

This chain connects TRBV5-1 to TRBJ1-4, with 11 bases lining up with TRBD1. Sequenced material: peripheral blood. The clonotype comes from a woman between 50 and 59 years old with active or convalescent COVID-19. CDR3: CASSFRAGQGGFFEKLFF. The CDR3 coding sequence is TGCGCCAGCAGCTTTAGAGCGGGACAGGGGGGTTTTTTCGAAAAACTGTTTTTT.